The 22 T cell receptor beta chains presented below share a single source sample, sequenced in a study of cytotoxic CD8 clonotypes in ibrutinib-treated CLL. Clones were sequenced by immunoSEQ multiplex PCR, and TCRdb holds only the in-frame ones, with some missing. The sample holds about 69,000 clones, over 75% seen once. Sequenced material: PBMCs, taken at disease progression, from a patient treated with ibrutinib. These receptors all come from a human donor with chronic lymphocytic leukemia.

This clone was recorded once. The rearrangement joins TRBV4-2 to TRBJ2-1; no definite D call. The CDR3 runs to 13 residues. Per germline, CDR1 LGHNA and CDR2 YNFKEQ. V was pared by 4 bases and J by 10 bases, with 14 bases between. The CDR3 nucleotides are TGTGCCAGCAGCCGTGATCAAGAGGCCGAGCAGTTCTTC. This codes for CASSRDQEAEQFF.

The CDR3 loop is CASSYWQEETQYF. Here the CDR3 DNA reads TGTGCCAGCAGTTACTGGCAAGAAGAGACCCAGTACTTC. The chain carries TRBV6-6 and TRBJ2-5, with D unresolved. The germline CDR1 and CDR2 sequences are MNHNY and SVGAGI (reference sequence). Trimming removed 1 base at V and 3 bases at J, with 6 bases between. CDR3 length equals 13 residues.

The V and J genes are TRBV6-5 and TRBJ2-2; D is unclear. Germline CDR1 is MNHEY and CDR2 is SVGAGI. V dropped 8 bases and J dropped 0 bases, with 10 bases sitting between them. The CDR3 is 14 amino acids. This CDR3 reads CASGWTANTGELFF. CDR3 DNA sequence: TGTGCCAGCGGTTGGACGGCGAACACCGGGGAGCTGTTTTTT.

This clone was detected a few times. This chain uses TRBV19 with TRBJ1-5, with unresolved D. The CDR3 consists of 15 residues. With 1 base removed from V and 3 bases from J, the gap between germline ends came to 10 bases. The V gene's germline CDR1 is LNHDA and CDR2 SQIVND (reference sequence). CDR3 DNA sequence: TGTGCCAGTAGTATAGCGGGGTTCAACAATCAGCCCCAGCATTTT. Its protein product is CASSIAGFNNQPQHF.

The V call is TRBV2, the J call TRBJ2-5; TRBD2 agrees at 12 bases. The CDR3 has 13 amino acids. With 8 bases clipped from V and 4 bases from J, the junction kept 2 bases outside the gene matches. Germline loops: CDR1 SNHLY, CDR2 FYNNEI. CDR3 region: CASRLAGVETQYF. The CDR3 bases are TGTGCCAGCCGACTAGCGGGAGTAGAGACCCAGTACTTC. Variable domain in full (rest from reference TRBV2 and TRBJ2-5): EPEVTQTPSHQVTQMGQEVILRCVPISNHLYFYWYRQILGQKVEFLVSFYNNEISEKSEIFDDQFSVERPDGSNFTLKIRSTKLEDSAMYFCASRLAGVETQYFGPGTRLLVL.

The gene calls are TRBV30 and TRBJ2-2; D may be TRBD2 (7 bases). The germline V and J ends were trimmed by 3 bases and 2 bases, with 13 bases remaining between them. Germline V gene sequence: CDR1 GTSNPN, CDR2 SVGIG (reference sequence). This CDR3 comprises 15 residues. The CDR3 loop reads CAWRPGGFNTGELFF. CDR3 sequence (DNA): TGTGCCTGGAGACCGGGGGGCTTTAACACCGGGGAGCTGTTTTTT.

The J gene is TRBJ1-1, the V gene TRBV6-5; weak D call: TRBD1 (6 bases). V was cut by 4 bases and J by 4 bases, with 13 bases left in between. CDR1 is MNHEY, CDR2 SVGAGI, per germline. The length of the CDR3 is 14 residues. As DNA, the CDR3 is TGTGCCAGCAGTTCGGGGGCGCGGGGCACTGAAGCTTTCTTT. Its translation is CASSSGARGTEAFF.

This clone has only a few counts. The CDR3 protein is CASSKPGLAVNIQYF. CDR3 DNA sequence: TGTGCCAGCAGCAAACCGGGACTAGCCGTAAACATTCAGTACTTC. This chain joins TRBV14 and TRBJ2-4; 9 bases match TRBD2. The V gene's germline CDR1 is SGHDN and CDR2 FVKESK. V shed 5 bases, J shed 6 bases, and the junction held 8 bases outside the gene matches. The CDR3 extends over 15 amino acids.

V and J are TRBV7-8 and TRBJ2-3, with 9 bases identical to TRBD2. CDR1 is SGHVS, CDR2 FQNEAQ, per germline. The CDR3 has 18 amino acids. V shed 5 bases, J shed 2 bases, and the junction held 14 bases outside the gene matches. The CDR3 loop is CASSRGGGAGALTDTQYF. CDR3 nucleotide sequence: TGTGCCAGCAGCCGCGGGGGGGGAGCGGGAGCCCTCACAGATACGCAGTATTTT.

This clone was counted between two and nine times. This rearrangement joins TRBV10-2 to TRBJ1-2; D is uncertain. CDR1 is WSHSY and CDR2 is SAAADI in the germline V gene. CDR3 length: 11 amino acids. Trimming stripped 3 bases from V and 2 bases from J, with 1 base between. In DNA form, the CDR3 reads TGCGCCAGCAGTGACAACTATGGCTACACCTTC. Translating it yields CASSDNYGYTF.

This clone was seen a few times. CDR3 in DNA: TGTGCCAGCAGCCAAGGACGAGCTATATCTAACTATGGCTACACCTTC. It codes for CASSQGRAISNYGYTF. The chain carries TRBV28 and TRBJ1-2; D is ambiguous. The V gene's germline CDR1 is MDHEN and CDR2 SYDVKM. CDR3 length: 16 residues. Trimming pared 6 bases from V and 0 bases from J, leaving 17 bases between.

The V call is TRBV5-1, the J call TRBJ2-7, with D perhaps matching TRBD2 (6 bases). The CDR3 has 15 amino acids. Germline loops: CDR1 SGHRS, CDR2 YFSETQ. Deletions cut 4 bases from V and 0 bases from J, with 14 bases between. The CDR3 nucleotides read TGCGCCAGCAGCCCGGAGGGGCTAGCCTCCTACGAGCAGTACTTC. Translation: CASSPEGLASYEQYF. Full variable domain (rest looked up from reference TRBV5-1 and TRBJ2-7): KAGVTQTPRYLIKTRGQQVTLSCSPISGHRSVSWYQQTPGQGLQFLFEYFSETQRNKGNFPGRFSGRQFSNSRSEMNVSTLELGDSALYLCASSPEGLASYEQYFGPGTRLTVT.

The genes are TRBV27 and TRBJ1-1; D might be TRBD1 (5 bases). V lost 7 bases and J lost 1, with 10 bases in between. This CDR3 contains 13 residues. Germline CDR1 is MNHEY and CDR2 is SMNVEV (reference sequence). The CDR3, as DNA: TGTGCCAGCAATGCAGGGAAGAACACTGAAGCTTTCTTT. As protein: CASNAGKNTEAFF.

The CDR3 DNA reads as TGCGCCAGCAGCCAATCAGCGGGGAATGAGCAGTTCTTC. This codes for CASSQSAGNEQFF. This chain uses TRBV5-1 with TRBJ2-1, with TRBD2 matching over 7 bases. CDR3 length: 13 amino acids. Per the germline V gene, CDR1 is SGHRS and CDR2 is YFSETQ. V lost 4 bases and J lost 7; bases outside the gene matches: 5.

The chain recombines TRBV5-8 with TRBJ2-1; D not resolved. V shed 1 base and J shed 1 base, with 6 bases lying between them. Germline loops: CDR1 SGHTS, CDR2 YDEGEE. The CDR3 totals 14 residues. CDR3 nucleotides: TGTGCCAGCAGCTTGTGGCGATCCTACAATGAGCAGTTCTTC. Its protein product is CASSLWRSYNEQFF.

The chain links TRBV2 to TRBJ1-2, with TRBD1 as a possible D gene (5 bases). Trimming removed 9 bases from V and 7 bases from J, with 21 bases in between. The germline CDR1 and CDR2 sequences are SNHLY and FYNNEI. The CDR3 covers 14 residues. CDR3 coding DNA: TGTGCCAGAAAGGACGGGGCTGGGAGTGGTGGCTACACCTTC. It codes for CARKDGAGSGGYTF. Drawing the rest from reference TRBV2 and TRBJ1-2, the complete variable domain is EPEVTQTPSHQVTQMGQEVILRCVPISNHLYFYWYRQILGQKVEFLVSFYNNEISEKSEIFDDQFSVERPDGSNFTLKIRSTKLEDSAMYFCARKDGAGSGGYTFGSGTRLTVV.

The CDR3 sequence is CASSSTGFYGYTF. CDR3 nucleotide sequence: TGTGCCAGCAGTTCCACAGGCTTCTATGGCTACACCTTC. The J gene is TRBJ1-2, the V gene TRBV6-5; D may be TRBD1 (5 bases). The CDR3 is 13 amino acids. Trimming took 4 bases from V and 4 from J, leaving 10 bases between them. Germline CDR1 MNHEY, CDR2 SVGAGI.

The chain has TRBV6-5 and TRBJ1-4; 8 bases fit TRBD1. CDR1 is MNHEY and CDR2 is SVGAGI in the germline V gene. Trimming at V came to 5 bases and at J to 3 bases, leaving 2 bases not matched to a gene. CDR3 length: 14 amino acids. The CDR3 here is CASSRDRSNEKLFF. The CDR3 DNA is TGTGCCAGCAGTCGGGACAGGTCTAATGAAAAACTGTTTTTT.

This rearrangement joins TRBV5-4 to TRBJ1-3, with 7 bases identical to TRBD1. This CDR3 contains 16 residues. Germline loops: CDR1 SGHNT, CDR2 YYREEE (reference sequence). The trim removed 4 bases at V and 6 bases at J, leaving 13 bases unmatched. The CDR3 nucleotides read TGTGCCAGCAGCATATCCGGGACAGTAGCGTTAAACACCATATATTTT. It yields the protein CASSISGTVALNTIYF.

The V and J genes are TRBV4-1 and TRBJ2-3; D may be TRBD2 (7 bases). CDR3 length: 18 amino acids. Trimming stripped 2 bases from V and 2 bases from J, with 20 bases between. CDR1 is MGHRA, CDR2 YSYEKL, per germline. DNA of the CDR3: TGCGCCAGCAGCCAACCTACCCCCGGGGGGCGGGTCACAGATACGCAGTATTTT. Encoded protein: CASSQPTPGGRVTDTQYF.

The chain links TRBV15 to TRBJ2-5; the D is unclear. The germline gives CDR1 LNHNV, CDR2 YYDKDF (reference sequence). This CDR3 comprises 12 residues. Trimming took 1 base from V and 2 from J, leaving 2 bases between them. As DNA, the CDR3 is TGTGCCACCAGCAGAGGTCAAGAGACCCAGTACTTC. Translating gives CATSRGQETQYF.

The sample holds one count of this clone. V usage is TRBV27 and J usage is TRBJ1-1, with TRBD1 matching over 8 bases. The CDR3 has 15 amino acids. J lost 5 bases, V lost 3 bases, and 8 bases had no gene match. Germline-derived CDR1 and CDR2 are MNHEY and SMNVEV (reference sequence). The DNA of the CDR3 is TGTGCCAGCAGTTTTACTTACAGGGGGTGGACTGAAGCTTTCTTT. Translated, it gives CASSFTYRGWTEAFF.